This T cell receptor (beta chain) was captured in a study of radiotherapy plus CTLA-4 blockade in lung cancer. Across the study: Objective responses were documented in roughly 20% of patients, with disease control in about 31%. Overall study findings and caveats: The authors reported that early blood T cell clone dynamics, with interferon-beta, best predicted response. Blood TCR clones of tumor origin expanded after radiotherapy plus ipilimumab.

About this clone itself: Its target is not known.

Method: immunoSEQ multiplex PCR; TCRdb's copy keeps in-frame clones and lacks some. Of tens of thousands of clones listed, 79% are singletons. The sequence was collected from a human donor with non-small cell lung cancer that progressed on radiotherapy plus ipilimumab. The material was peripheral blood, obtained from a patient treated with radiotherapy plus ipilimumab.

The CDR3 DNA is TGTGCCAGCAGGCCGGGACTAGGGATTGGTGAGCAGTTCTTC. Translating it yields CASRPGLGIGEQFF. The chain uses TRBV28 and TRBJ2-1, with TRBD2 matching over 8 bases. The V segment lost 6 bases and the J segment 9 bases; nucleotides outside the gene matches: 10. The CDR3 is 14 residues long. The germline V gene encodes CDR1 MDHEN and CDR2 SYDVKM.